These T cell receptor beta chains were read from a single sample in a study of T-cell reconstitution after alpha-beta-depleted transplantation in children. From the PCR reads, TCRdb called clonotypes with MiXCR, one entry per CDR3 protein. The profile shows 700,000 or so distinct CDR3 sequences, about an eighth of them singletons. This specimen consisted of PBMCs, obtained before TCRalphabeta/CD19-depleted stem cell transplant. The receptors originated from a girl aged 2 to 9 with congenital amegakaryocytic thrombocytopenia, due to receive a stem cell transplant. Both conserved end residues are part of each CDR3. The order of the fields is J gene, V gene, D gene, clone size, CDR3 protein, CDR3 DNA. The D gene is left open where the match is weak. Some rows mark clone size as missing; the rest say once, few, many or name a class of expanded clone.

TRBJ2-5	TRBV7-2	TRBD1	NA	CASSLATGGTQYF	TGTGCCAGCAGCTTAGCGACAGGGGGGACCCAGTACTTC
TRBJ1-1	TRBV29-1	NA	many	CSVDGGTSEAFF	TGCAGCGTTGATGGGGGGACTAGTGAAGCTTTCTTT
TRBJ2-6	TRBV19	NA	NA	CASIGSDYSGANVLTF	TGTGCCAGTATCGGCAGCGATTACTCTGGGGCCAACGTCCTGACTTTC
TRBJ1-5	TRBV20-1	NA	many	CSASPPGQFDQPQHF	TGCAGTGCTAGCCCCCCCGGGCAGTTCGATCAGCCCCAGCATTTT
TRBJ2-1	TRBV12-3/TRBV12-4	TRBD2	NA	CAISFRVAGRLSSYNEQFF	TGTGCCATCAGTTTCAGAGTAGCGGGTCGCCTGAGCTCCTACAATGAGCAGTTCTTC
TRBJ2-2	TRBV2	TRBD2	few	CASSVFRTSGNTGELFF	TGTGCCAGCAGTGTCTTCCGGACTAGCGGGAACACCGGGGAGCTGTTTTTT
TRBJ1-1	TRBV5-1	NA	many	CASSLVAGLDTEAFF	TGCGCCAGCAGCTTGGTGGCCGGGCTGGACACTGAAGCTTTCTTT
TRBJ2-7	TRBV6-2/TRBV6-3	NA	NA	CASSGTNSYEQYF	TGTGCCAGCAGCGGCACCAACTCCTACGAGCAGTACTTC
TRBJ2-1	TRBV20-1	TRBD2	few	CSARDGTSGDNEQFF	TGCAGTGCTAGAGATGGGACTAGCGGAGACAATGAGCAGTTCTTC
TRBJ2-7	TRBV29-1	TRBD1	many	CSVVRDRYSYEQYF	TGCAGCGTAGTCCGGGACAGGTACTCCTACGAGCAGTACTTC
TRBJ2-5	TRBV20-1	NA	many	CSASSLDGEETQYF	TGCAGTGCTAGTTCATTAGACGGAGAAGAGACCCAGTACTTC
TRBJ2-7	TRBV29-1	NA	many	CSVEGMRDSYEQYF	TGCAGCGTTGAGGGGATGAGGGATTCCTACGAGCAGTACTTC
TRBJ2-5	TRBV5-1	NA	many	CASSLANQETQYF	TGCGCCAGCAGCTTGGCCAACCAAGAGACCCAGTACTTC
TRBJ1-1	TRBV20-1	TRBD1	many	CSARQGAGTEAFF	TGCAGTGCTAGACAGGGGGCAGGCACTGAAGCTTTCTTT
TRBJ2-5	TRBV4-1	NA	NA	CASSQDLRDGQETQYF	TGCGCCAGCAGCCAAGATTTACGGGACGGCCAAGAGACCCAGTACTTC
TRBJ2-7	TRBV12-3/TRBV12-4	NA	NA	CASSPRETPYEQYF	TGTGCCAGCAGTCCGCGGGAAACTCCCTACGAGCAGTACTTC
TRBJ2-6	TRBV29-1	NA	many	CSVLTGANVLTF	TGCAGCGTGCTGACTGGGGCCAACGTCCTGACTTTC
TRBJ2-1	TRBV27	TRBD2	many	CASKLAGGDNEQFF	TGTGCCAGCAAACTAGCGGGAGGTGACAATGAGCAGTTCTTC
TRBJ2-5	TRBV7-9	TRBD2	few	CASSLTSGTRETQYF	TGTGCCAGCAGCTTGACTAGCGGCACTCGGGAGACCCAGTACTTC
TRBJ2-1	TRBV5-1	NA	many	CASSPTPPGEGFWEQFF	TGCGCCAGCAGCCCAACCCCCCCGGGAGAGGGATTTTGGGAGCAGTTCTTC
TRBJ2-1	TRBV20-1	NA	NA	CSGFGVRGNEQFF	TGCAGTGGATTTGGGGTGAGGGGAAATGAGCAGTTCTTC
TRBJ1-5	TRBV6-1	NA	once	CASSKIGAGQPQHF	TGTGCCAGCAGTAAAATCGGAGCGGGGCAGCCCCAGCATTTT
TRBJ2-3	TRBV5-1	TRBD2	many	CASSLGLARTDTQYF	TGCGCCAGCAGCTTAGGACTAGCGCGCACAGATACGCAGTATTTT
TRBJ2-4	TRBV7-9	NA	NA	CASSLEGLYPKNIQYF	TGTGCCAGCAGTCTAGAGGGGTTGTATCCCAAAAACATTCAGTACTTC
TRBJ2-1	TRBV5-1	TRBD2	many	CASSLAGGAQASYNEQFF	TGCGCCAGCAGCTTGGCCGGGGGGGCTCAGGCCTCCTACAATGAGCAGTTCTTC
TRBJ2-1	TRBV5-6	NA	many	CASSSIGSDEQFF	TGTGCCAGCAGCTCGATAGGGAGCGATGAGCAGTTCTTC
TRBJ2-3	TRBV7-8	TRBD2	NA	CASSGRLAGANTDTQYF	TGTGCCAGCAGCGGCCGACTAGCGGGAGCCAACACAGATACGCAGTATTTT
TRBJ1-5	TRBV4-1	NA	few	CASSPLGRDPNQPQHF	TGCGCCAGCAGCCCACTAGGCCGGGACCCCAATCAGCCCCAGCATTTT
TRBJ2-3	TRBV3-1	NA	few	CASSHTSRDTQYF	TGTGCCAGCAGCCATACTAGTAGAGATACGCAGTATTTT
TRBJ2-3	TRBV12-3/TRBV12-4	TRBD2	many	CASSPLAVRTDTQYF	TGTGCCAGCAGCCCACTAGCGGTTCGCACAGATACGCAGTATTTT
TRBJ2-7	TRBV20-1	NA	many	CSARSGPSYEQYF	TGCAGTGCTAGGTCCGGGCCCTCCTACGAGCAGTACTTC
TRBJ1-2	TRBV20-1	TRBD1	many	CSAGDSNGYTF	TGCAGTGCTGGGGACAGCAATGGCTACACCTTC
TRBJ2-1	TRBV5-1	TRBD2	NA	CASTTGLAAYNEQFF	TGCGCCAGCACCACGGGACTAGCGGCCTACAATGAGCAGTTCTTC
TRBJ2-3	TRBV2	NA	NA	CTSKDLARTSTDTQYF	TGTACAAGCAAGGATCTAGCGAGGACTAGCACAGATACGCAGTATTTT
TRBJ1-5	TRBV19	NA	NA	CASKVTVGNQPQHF	TGTGCCAGTAAGGTGACAGTGGGCAATCAGCCCCAGCATTTT
TRBJ2-1	TRBV20-1	TRBD2	many	CSAETSGSSLSYNEQFF	TGCAGTGCCGAGACTAGCGGGAGCTCCCTTTCCTACAATGAGCAGTTCTTC
TRBJ2-1	TRBV15	NA	few	CATSVGSLNEQFF	TGTGCCACCAGCGTAGGCTCTCTCAATGAGCAGTTCTTC
TRBJ2-7	TRBV2	NA	many	CASSEASGQGKGQYF	TGTGCCAGCAGTGAAGCAAGTGGTCAGGGGAAGGGACAGTACTTC
TRBJ2-3	TRBV6-5	TRBD2	many	CASSPRVAGASSTDTQYF	TGTGCCAGCAGCCCCCGGGTAGCGGGAGCCTCTAGCACAGATACGCAGTATTTT
TRBJ1-2	TRBV20-1	TRBD1	many	CSAYTGTGFGYTF	TGCAGTGCGTACACGGGGACAGGGTTTGGCTACACCTTC
TRBJ2-3	TRBV20-1	NA	many	CSARGRQISSTDTQYF	TGCAGTGCTAGGGGGCGACAGATTTCTAGCACAGATACGCAGTATTTT
TRBJ2-3	TRBV7-8	NA	NA	CASSSPGALIDTQYF	TGTGCCAGCAGTTCCCCGGGGGCGCTAATAGATACGCAGTATTTT
TRBJ1-5	TRBV7-2	NA	many	CASSIDFRYQPQHF	TGTGCCAGCAGCATTGATTTTCGGTATCAGCCCCAGCATTTT
TRBJ2-2	TRBV5-1	NA	NA	CASSLGQQMNTGELFF	TGCGCCAGCAGCTTGGGGCAGCAGATGAACACCGGGGAGCTGTTTTTT
TRBJ2-7	TRBV7-9	NA	NA	CASTLGGVDSYEQYF	TGTGCCAGCACCTTAGGTGGCGTGGACAGCTACGAGCAGTACTTC
TRBJ2-2	TRBV7-8	NA	NA	CASSPVGNTGELFF	TGTGCCAGCAGCCCCGTTGGGAACACCGGGGAGCTGTTTTTT
TRBJ2-3	TRBV7-9	NA	NA	CASSQGSYTDTQYF	TGTGCCAGCAGCCAGGGCTCCTACACAGATACGCAGTATTTT
TRBJ2-3	TRBV7-2	TRBD2	few	CASSRVAGGTDTQYF	TGTGCCAGCAGCCGGGTAGCGGGAGGCACAGATACGCAGTATTTT
TRBJ2-1	TRBV20-1	TRBD1	NA	CSARSAGTDNEQFF	TGCAGTGCCAGAAGCGCCGGGACAGACAATGAGCAGTTCTTC
TRBJ2-7	TRBV20-1	NA	many	CSGLDLSRDLRSDEQYF	TGCAGTGGCCTGGACTTATCCCGGGATCTAAGGAGCGACGAGCAGTACTTC
TRBJ2-2	TRBV5-1	NA	few	CASSLGANPNTGELFF	TGCGCCAGCAGCTTGGGGGCTAACCCTAACACCGGGGAGCTGTTTTTT
TRBJ1-3	TRBV20-1	NA	many	CSASRSPGNTIYF	TGCAGTGCGAGTAGATCCCCCGGAAACACCATATATTTT
TRBJ2-3	TRBV5-1	TRBD2	many	CASSFGLAETDTQYF	TGCGCCAGCAGCTTCGGACTAGCAGAAACAGATACGCAGTATTTT
TRBJ2-3	TRBV6-2/TRBV6-3	NA	many	CASSYSGADTQYF	TGTGCCAGCAGTTACTCGGGAGCAGATACGCAGTATTTT
TRBJ2-7	TRBV6-1	NA	many	CATQDVGRLSYEQYF	TGTGCCACCCAAGACGTGGGCAGGTTATCCTACGAGCAGTACTTC
TRBJ2-3	TRBV29-1	NA	few	CSVEGPGSWTDTQYF	TGCAGCGTTGAAGGCCCAGGGTCGTGGACAGATACGCAGTATTTT
TRBJ2-1	TRBV5-1	NA	many	CASSLGSQGRYNEQFF	TGCGCCAGCAGCTTGGGGTCGCAGGGGCGCTACAATGAGCAGTTCTTC